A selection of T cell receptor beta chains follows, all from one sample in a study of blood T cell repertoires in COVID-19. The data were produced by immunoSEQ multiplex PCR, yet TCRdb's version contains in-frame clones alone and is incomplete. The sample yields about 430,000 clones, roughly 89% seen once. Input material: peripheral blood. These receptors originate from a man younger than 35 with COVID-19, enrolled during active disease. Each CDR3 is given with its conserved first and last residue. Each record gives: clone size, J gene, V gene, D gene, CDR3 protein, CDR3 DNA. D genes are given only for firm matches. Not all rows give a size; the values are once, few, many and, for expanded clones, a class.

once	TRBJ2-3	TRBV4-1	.	CASSPFAGSTDTQYF	TGCGCCAGCAGCCCCTTTGCGGGGTCCACAGATACGCAGTATTTT
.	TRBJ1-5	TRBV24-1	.	CATSAQGGHGQPQHF	TGTGCCACCAGTGCTCAGGGAGGTCATGGTCAGCCCCAGCATTTT
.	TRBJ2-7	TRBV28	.	CASRKGGGYEQYF	TGTGCCAGCAGGAAAGGGGGTGGCTACGAGCAGTACTTC
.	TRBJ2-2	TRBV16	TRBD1	CASSQSTGPSTGELFF	TGTGCCAGCAGCCAATCGACAGGGCCGAGCACCGGGGAGCTGTTTTTT
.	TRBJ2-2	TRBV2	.	CASSVEILTGELFF	TGTGCCAGCAGTGTCGAAATACTCACCGGGGAGCTGTTTTTT
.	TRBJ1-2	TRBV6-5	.	CASSPRRGRGYGYTF	TGTGCCAGCAGTCCGCGCAGGGGAAGGGGTTATGGCTACACCTTC
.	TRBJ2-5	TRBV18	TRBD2	CASSPPGLAGDAETQYF	TGTGCCAGCTCACCACCGGGACTAGCGGGAGACGCAGAGACCCAGTACTTC
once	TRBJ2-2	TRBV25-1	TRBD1	CASRDRWDTGELFF	TGTGCCAGCCGGGACAGGTGGGACACCGGGGAGCTGTTTTTT
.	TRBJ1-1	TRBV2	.	CASRASGYDTEAFF	TGTGCCAGCAGAGCCTCAGGGTACGACACTGAAGCTTTCTTT
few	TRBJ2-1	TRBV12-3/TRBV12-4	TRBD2	CASSPSSGGSLFF	TGTGCCAGCAGTCCCTCTAGCGGGGGGTCGCTGTTCTTC
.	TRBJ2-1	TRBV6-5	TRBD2	CASSTLAGVYNEQFF	TGTGCCAGCAGTACGTTAGCGGGGGTCTACAATGAGCAGTTCTTC
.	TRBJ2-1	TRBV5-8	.	CASSSSLSSLYNEQFF	TGTGCCAGCAGCTCGTCTTTATCCTCTCTCTACAATGAGCAGTTCTTC
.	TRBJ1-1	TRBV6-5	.	CASSYLTGEAFF	TGTGCCAGCAGTTACCTCACAGGTGAAGCTTTCTTT
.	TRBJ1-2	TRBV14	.	CASSQRTFQNYGYTF	TGTGCCAGCAGCCAGCGCACGTTCCAAAACTATGGCTACACCTTC
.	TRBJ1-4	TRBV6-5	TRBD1	CASSYSGQVDEKLFF	TGTGCCAGCAGTTACTCGGGACAGGTCGATGAAAAACTGTTTTTT
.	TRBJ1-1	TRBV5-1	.	CASSPPGPPGRTEAFF	TGCGCCAGCAGCCCGCCCGGGCCGCCCGGGAGGACTGAAGCTTTCTTT
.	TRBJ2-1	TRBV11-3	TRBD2	CASSPLGTSGSSLPFF	TGTGCCAGCAGCCCACTTGGGACTAGCGGGAGTTCTCTCCCGTTCTTC
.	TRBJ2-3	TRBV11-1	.	CASSGRGIQDTQYF	TGTGCCAGCAGCGGACGGGGGATTCAAGATACGCAGTATTTT
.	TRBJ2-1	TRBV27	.	CASSPLGGGADNEQFF	TGTGCCAGCAGTCCCCTTGGTGGGGGGGCCGACAATGAGCAGTTCTTC
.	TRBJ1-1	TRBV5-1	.	CASSKQSGLAEAFF	TGCGCCAGCAGCAAGCAGTCAGGGCTCGCTGAAGCTTTCTTT
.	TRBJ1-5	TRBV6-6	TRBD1	CASSYLQGLNQPQHF	TGTGCCAGCAGTTATTTACAGGGGTTAAATCAGCCCCAGCATTTT
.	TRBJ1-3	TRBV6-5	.	CASRVRGQLNTIYF	TGTGCCAGCCGGGTTAGGGGACAACTCAACACCATATATTTT
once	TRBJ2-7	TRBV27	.	CASSFNRASYEQYF	TGTGCCAGCAGTTTTAACAGGGCTTCCTACGAGCAGTACTTC
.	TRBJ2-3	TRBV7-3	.	CASSSPGTDTQYF	TGTGCCAGCAGCTCCCCCGGGACAGATACGCAGTATTTT
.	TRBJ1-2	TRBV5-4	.	CASSSSRDTAGYTF	TGTGCCAGCAGCTCGTCCCGGGACACAGCTGGCTACACCTTC
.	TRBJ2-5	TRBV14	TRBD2	CASSQGLAVGIETQYF	TGTGCCAGCAGCCAGGGACTAGCAGTCGGTATCGAGACCCAGTACTTC
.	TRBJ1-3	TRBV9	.	CASSVDTGRPGNTIYF	TGTGCCAGCAGCGTTGACACGGGGAGACCTGGAAACACCATATATTTT
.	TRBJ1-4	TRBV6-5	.	CASGLENTEKLFF	TGTGCCAGCGGACTCGAGAACACTGAAAAACTGTTTTTT
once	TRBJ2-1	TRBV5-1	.	CASSLPGVEEQFF	TGCGCCAGCAGCTTGCCGGGTGTGGAAGAGCAGTTCTTC
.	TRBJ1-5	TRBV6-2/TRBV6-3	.	CASSLSGGSHRNQPQHF	TGTGCCAGCAGTTTGAGTGGAGGCTCCCATCGCAATCAGCCCCAGCATTTT
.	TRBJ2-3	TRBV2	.	CASMRDTQYF	TGTGCCAGCATGAGAGATACGCAGTATTTT
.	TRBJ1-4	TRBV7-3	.	CASSLNTSPAPFNEKLFF	TGTGCCAGCAGCTTAAACACGTCCCCCGCTCCCTTTAACGAAAAACTGTTTTTT
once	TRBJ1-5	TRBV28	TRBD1	CASSQPGQAYQPQHF	TGTGCCAGCAGTCAACCGGGACAGGCCTATCAGCCCCAGCATTTT
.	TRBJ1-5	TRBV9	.	CASSVGQAVNQPQHF	TGTGCCAGCAGCGTAGGACAGGCGGTTAATCAGCCCCAGCATTTT
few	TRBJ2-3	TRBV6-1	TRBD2	CASSGSAGGSTDTQYF	TGTGCCAGCAGTGGTTCAGCGGGGGGTAGCACAGATACGCAGTATTTT
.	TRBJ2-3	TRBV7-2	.	CASSAGTSWGTDTQYF	TGTGCCAGCAGCGCAGGGACTTCCTGGGGGACAGATACGCAGTATTTT
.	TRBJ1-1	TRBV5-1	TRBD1	CASSLGQGAEAFF	TGCGCCAGCAGCCTAGGACAGGGCGCTGAAGCTTTCTTT
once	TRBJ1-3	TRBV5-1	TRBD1	CASSWGQGAGNTIYF	TGCGCCAGCAGCTGGGGACAGGGCGCTGGAAACACCATATATTTT
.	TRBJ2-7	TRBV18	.	CASSYQGTYEQYF	TGTGCCAGCTCATATCAGGGAACCTACGAGCAGTACTTC
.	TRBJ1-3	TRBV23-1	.	CASTAGRASSGNTIYF	TGCGCCAGCACCGCAGGGAGGGCAAGCTCTGGAAACACCATATATTTT